These 2 T cell receptor beta chains were all obtained from the same sample, sequenced in a study of identical twins. TCRdb called the 5' RACE reads again in MiXCR, with one record for every CDR3 protein. Of 500,000 to 600,000 distinct CDR3 sequences detected, roughly 21% appear once; the ten largest clones hold about 0.91%. Separately, the same data were catalogued under a study of T cells expressing NK-cell markers.

Sequenced input: CD4+ T cells sorted from blood. Receptors were obtained from a woman between 18 and 30 years old in good health.

This chain joins TRBV6-2 or TRBV6-3 and TRBJ2-7; the D call may be TRBD1 or TRBD2 (5 bases each). The germline V gene has CDR1 MNHEY and CDR2 SVGEGT. V gave up 11 bases and J gave up 3 bases, with 23 bases separating them. The CDR3 length is 15 residues. The CDR3 is CAGRERGVPDYEQYF. In DNA form, the CDR3 reads TGTGCCGGGAGAGAAAGGGGAGTCCCGGACTACGAGCAGTACTTC.

V gene TRBV20-1 combines with J gene TRBJ2-3; perhaps D is TRBD1 or TRBD2 (5 bases each). Between the trimmed V and J ends, which lost 1 base and 0 bases, there was a span of 11 bases. Germline V gene data show CDR1 as DFQATT and CDR2 as SNEGSKA (reference sequence). This CDR3 spans 15 amino acids. The CDR3 sequence is CSARAPGASTDTQYF. Here the CDR3 DNA reads TGCAGTGCTAGAGCCCCCGGGGCAAGCACAGATACGCAGTATTTT.